Following are 26 T cell receptor beta chains from one sample sequenced in a study of cytomegalovirus exposure and HLA in healthy donors (TCRdb year 2017). To prepare the library, the immunoSEQ multiplex PCR assay was applied. A mixture of 60 forward primers for TCR Vbeta segments and 13 reverse primers for TCR Jbeta segments was used in the multiplex PCR. This immuneACCESS table, as held by TCRdb, lists in-frame sequences with V and J called but not all clones. Of the missing ones, under half trace to an unresolved V gene in checked studies; the others have no known cause. The sample table holds under 200,000 clones, of which 70% to 80% were seen once. The ten largest account for 3.5% to 5% of the sample. Sequenced material: PBMCs. The receptor set was obtained from a man aged 35-49 years in good health and CMV-seronegative.

This rearrangement joins TRBV4-1 to TRBJ1-1, with D maybe TRBD1 (6 bases). This CDR3 region has 16 residues. V lost 0 bases to trimming and J lost 3 bases, with 14 bases between them. Germline V gene lookup returns CDR1 MGHRA and CDR2 YSYEKL. The CDR3 sequence: CASSQDPGHQYTEAFF. The CDR3 nucleotides are TGCGCCAGCAGCCAAGATCCGGGACACCAATACACTGAAGCTTTCTTT.

This rearrangement joins TRBV7-2 to TRBJ1-1, with D unresolved. Between the trimmed V and J ends, which lost 4 bases and 1 base, there was a span of 19 bases. This CDR3 comprises 17 residues. The germline V gene encodes CDR1 SGHTA and CDR2 FQGNSA. CDR3 nucleotide sequence: TGTGCCAGCAGCTCACGAAGTCCCGGAGACTCGAACACTGAAGCTTTCTTT. Amino acids: CASSSRSPGDSNTEAFF.

This sequence joins TRBV4-3 and TRBJ1-5; D not resolved. Germline loops: CDR1 LGHNA, CDR2 YSLEER. This CDR3 spans 15 amino acids. Trimming pared 1 base from V and 7 bases from J, leaving 14 bases between. This CDR3 is CASSQGWGGRQPQHF. CDR3 coding DNA: TGCGCCAGCAGCCAAGGATGGGGAGGGCGGCAGCCCCAGCATTTT.

This clone was found once. The V gene is TRBV10-1, the J gene TRBJ2-1; 7 positions agree with TRBD1. CDR3 length: 17 amino acids. V shed 6 bases and J 3 bases; nucleotides not matched to a gene: 14. Germline CDR1 and CDR2: WNHNN and SYGVQD (reference sequence). The CDR3 reads CASSIIPGTDFYNEQFF. The DNA for the CDR3 is TGCGCCAGCAGCATAATTCCCGGGACAGACTTCTACAATGAGCAGTTCTTC.

The chain has TRBV11-2 and TRBJ2-5; TRBD2 matches at 12 bases. The trim removed 5 bases at V and 5 bases at J, leaving 9 bases unmatched. This CDR3 region has 16 residues. From germline, CDR1 is SGHAT and CDR2 FQNNGV. Here the CDR3 reads CASSPASGGAGETQYF. In nucleotides, the CDR3 is TGTGCCAGCAGCCCTGCTAGCGGGGGGGCCGGGGAGACCCAGTACTTC.

The chain has TRBV4-1 and TRBJ1-2, with 7 bases matching TRBD1. There are 16 residues in the CDR3. Trimming at V came to 1 base and at J to 0 bases, leaving 5 bases not matched to a gene. CDR1 is MGHRA, CDR2 YSYEKL, per germline. The DNA for the CDR3 is TGCGCCAGCAGCCAAGTCCCCGACAGGGCTAACTATGGCTACACCTTC. Amino acid sequence: CASSQVPDRANYGYTF.

The genes are TRBV19 and TRBJ2-3; D not certain. This CDR3 contains 15 residues. CDR1 is LNHDA and CDR2 is SQIVND in the germline V gene (reference sequence). Trimming took 3 bases from V and 0 from J, leaving 10 bases between them. The CDR3 coding sequence is TGTGCCAGTAGTATCCAGCGAACTAGCACAGATACGCAGTATTTT. This translates into CASSIQRTSTDTQYF.

This chain connects TRBV7-2 to TRBJ1-1; 8 nucleotides match TRBD1. V gave up 1 base and J gave up 9 bases; unmatched junction bases: 4. CDR1 and CDR2 from the germline V gene are SGHTA and FQGNSA. This CDR3 is built from 13 residues. CDR3 sequence: CASSLGDRRQAFF. The CDR3 coding sequence is TGTGCCAGCAGCTTAGGGGACAGGAGACAAGCTTTCTTT.

The chain employs TRBV28 and TRBJ1-2; D is ambiguous. The CDR3 has 14 amino acids. Germline CDR1 MDHEN, CDR2 SYDVKM. Deletions cut 6 bases from V and 2 bases from J, with 13 bases between. CDR3 sequence (DNA): TGTGCCAGCAGCCTCCCAGGCACGAACTATGGCTACACCTTC. Amino acids: CASSLPGTNYGYTF.

V is TRBV6-5 and J is TRBJ1-1, with 9 bases fitting TRBD1. Germline lookup yields CDR1 MNHEY and CDR2 SVGAGI. V lost 6 bases, J lost 4 bases, and 6 bases stayed unmatched. The CDR3 is made up of 14 amino acids. In DNA, the CDR3 is TGTGCCAGCAGAAAGGACAGGGGCGGCACTGAAGCTTTCTTT. Its protein is CASRKDRGGTEAFF.

This chain uses TRBV10-2 with TRBJ1-1; D is possibly TRBD1 (6 bases). Germline V lookup: CDR1 WSHSY, CDR2 SAAADI. This CDR3 has 14 amino acids. Between the trimmed V and J ends, which lost 4 bases and 5 bases, there was a span of 14 bases. The CDR3: CASSGLGGGTEAFF. CDR3 nucleotide sequence: TGCGCCAGCAGTGGTTTGGGAGGGGGAACTGAAGCTTTCTTT.

This clone was observed a few times. This sequence joins TRBV7-9 and TRBJ1-1; weak D call: TRBD1 (6 bases). CDR1 and CDR2 from the germline V gene are SEHNR and FQNEAQ (reference sequence). Trimming took 3 bases from V and 6 from J, leaving 11 bases between them. The CDR3 has 13 residues. CDR3 coding DNA: TGTGCCAGCAGCTTCCGACAGGTACCTGAAGCTTTCTTT. Translation gives CASSFRQVPEAFF.

This clone is labeled medium-sized. V is TRBV5-8 and J is TRBJ1-6; 7 bases match TRBD1. The CDR3 contains 20 residues. V shed 5 bases and J 0 bases; nucleotides not matched to a gene: 17. Per germline, CDR1 SGHTS and CDR2 YDEGEE. CDR3 loop: CASRIYNPTGRSSYNSPLHF. CDR3 in DNA: TGTGCCAGCAGGATCTATAACCCGACAGGGCGAAGCTCCTATAATTCACCCCTCCACTTT.

The rearrangement links TRBV19 to TRBJ1-4; 8 nucleotides align to TRBD1. Trimming took 5 bases from V and 5 from J; bases not matched to a gene: 7. From germline, CDR1 is LNHDA and CDR2 SQIVND (reference sequence). This CDR3 comprises 15 residues. CDR3 amino acids: CASSVPGQVNEKLFF. The CDR3 bases are TGTGCCAGTAGTGTACCGGGACAGGTGAATGAAAAACTGTTTTTT. The full variable domain, in which reference TRBV19 and TRBJ1-4 provide the parts outside the CDR3, is DGGITQSPKYLFRKEGQNVTLSCEQNLNHDAMYWYRQDPGQGLRLIYYSQIVNDFQKGDIAEGYSVSREKKESFPLTVTSAQKNPTAFYLCASSVPGQVNEKLFFGSGTQLSVL.

The DNA for the CDR3 is TGCAGGACAGGGGGAGGGACGCAGTATTTT. As protein: CRTGGGTQYF. The V and J genes are TRBV20-1 and TRBJ2-3; 9 positions match TRBD1. Germline CDR1 reads DFQATT; CDR2 reads SNEGSKA (reference sequence). The CDR3 has 10 amino acids.

This chain links TRBV6-5 with TRBJ1-4; TRBD1 matches 7 bases. This CDR3 has 15 amino acids. CDR1 and CDR2 (germline): MNHEY, SVGAGI. V shed 2 bases and J 11 bases; nucleotides not matched to a gene: 11. The CDR3 here is CASSYKTGPVPKLFF. Written as DNA, the CDR3 is TGTGCCAGCAGTTACAAGACAGGGCCGGTACCTAAACTGTTTTTT.

This clone has only a few counts. V gene TRBV5-1 combines with J gene TRBJ2-5; 7 bases are shared with TRBD1. The J segment lost 1 base and the V segment lost 4 bases, leaving 7 bases of the junction unmatched. Per the germline V gene, CDR1 is SGHRS and CDR2 is YFSETQ. The CDR3 covers 15 residues. This CDR3 reads CASSPNRGGQETQYF. The CDR3 DNA follows: TGCGCCAGCAGCCCCAACAGGGGCGGCCAAGAGACCCAGTACTTC.

This clone appeared a few times. The rearrangement joins TRBV10-3 to TRBJ2-2; D might be TRBD1 (6 bases). The CDR3 is made up of 17 amino acids. Looked up from germline, CDR1 is ENHRY and CDR2 is SYGVKD. Deletions cut 6 bases from V and 0 bases from J, with 17 bases between. CDR3 sequence (DNA): TGTGCCATCAGATCTACAAAGGGGGAAACGAACACCGGGGAGCTGTTTTTT. Its protein is CAIRSTKGETNTGELFF.

The genes are TRBV27 and TRBJ2-7, with 7 bases lining up with TRBD1. The ends lost 8 bases at V and 6 bases at J; junction bases unmatched: 4. CDR1 is MNHEY and CDR2 is SMNVEV in the germline V gene (reference sequence). The CDR3 runs 11 residues. The CDR3 DNA reads as TGTGCCAGCTCACAGGGGAGCGAGCAGTACTTC. This gives the protein CASSQGSEQYF.

Here the CDR3 reads CAISANRGRIDTQYF. The CDR3 DNA sequence: TGTGCCATCAGTGCGAACAGGGGGCGCATAGATACGCAGTATTTT. The chain has TRBV10-3 and TRBJ2-3, with 9 bases fitting TRBD1. Germline V gene data show CDR1 as ENHRY and CDR2 as SYGVKD. J gave up 5 bases and V 4 bases, and 7 bases lay outside the gene matches. The CDR3 extends over 15 amino acids.

The CDR3 is CASSLGRGETQYF. The CDR3 DNA reads TGTGCCAGCAGCCTAGGGCGAGGGGAGACCCAGTACTTC. The chain recombines TRBV7-3 with TRBJ2-5; a possible D gene is TRBD2 (5 bases). This CDR3 has 13 amino acids. Between the trimmed V and J ends, which lost 5 bases and 5 bases, there was a span of 12 bases. The germline CDR1 and CDR2 sequences are SGHTA and FQGTGA.

The chain has TRBV5-1 and TRBJ2-3; 7 bases are a match to TRBD2. Trimming removed 0 bases from V and 1 base from J; junction bases left unmatched: 2. The V gene's germline CDR1 is SGHRS and CDR2 YFSETQ. This CDR3 comprises 15 residues. This CDR3 is CASSLGLAGTDTQYF. The CDR3 nucleotides read TGCGCCAGCAGCTTGGGTCTAGCGGGCACAGATACGCAGTATTTT. Full variable domain (outside the CDR3, taken from reference TRBV5-1 and TRBJ2-3): KAGVTQTPRYLIKTRGQQVTLSCSPISGHRSVSWYQQTPGQGLQFLFEYFSETQRNKGNFPGRFSGRQFSNSRSEMNVSTLELGDSALYLCASSLGLAGTDTQYFGPGTRLTVL.

For this clone: The junction and the germline gene differ at one end; a read error may be behind it. This sequence joins TRBV28 and TRBJ2-3; TRBD2 agrees at 13 bases. CDR3 size: 14 residues. CDR1 and CDR2 (germline): MDHEN, SYDVKM. CDR3 DNA: TGTGCCAGCAGACCCCTTGGACTAGCGGGGGCGCGGGGTTTT. Protein: CASRPLGLAGARGF.

The genes are TRBV5-5 and TRBJ2-7; 7 bases agree with TRBD1. CDR1 and CDR2 (germline): SGHKS, YYEKEE (reference sequence). The CDR3 is 18 residues long. With 0 bases clipped from V and 1 base from J, the junction kept 13 bases outside the gene matches. CDR3 protein: CASSLEVPQGVLSYEQYF. CDR3 nucleotides: TGTGCCAGCAGCTTGGAAGTCCCTCAGGGGGTTTTGTCCTACGAGCAGTACTTC. Full variable domain (missing parts from reference TRBV5-5 and TRBJ2-7): DAGVTQSPTHLIKTRGQQVTLRCSPISGHKSVSWYQQVLGQGPQFIFQYYEKEERGRGNFPDRFSARQFPNYSSELNVNALLLGDSALYLCASSLEVPQGVLSYEQYFGPGTRLTVT.

This clone was seen a handful of times. V is TRBV6-7 and J is TRBJ1-1; 7 bases fit TRBD1. TRBV6-7 is an open reading frame, and its role is uncertain. Trimming took 2 bases from V and 4 from J; bases not matched to a gene: 13. The CDR3 contains 17 residues. The CDR3 is CASSYPDRDSGRTEAFF. In DNA form, the CDR3 reads TGTGCCAGCAGTTACCCCGACAGGGACTCTGGTCGCACTGAAGCTTTCTTT.

The chain joins TRBV27 to TRBJ1-6; TRBD1 is a possible D gene (5 bases). V dropped 2 bases and J dropped 7 bases, with 9 bases sitting between them. This CDR3 is 14 amino acids long. Germline lookup yields CDR1 MNHEY and CDR2 SMNVEV (reference sequence). CDR3 in DNA: TGTGCCAGCAGTTTACAGGGTAGGAATTCACCCCTCCACTTT. It specifies CASSLQGRNSPLHF.